Reported below is one T cell receptor (beta chain). The data originate from a study of blood T cell repertoires in COVID-19. TCRdb's table, derived via immunoSEQ multiplex PCR, lists solely in-frame clones and lacks some. The sample yields about 420,000 clones, around 90% seen once. The CDR3 consists of 15 residues. In germline, CDR1 is SNHLY, CDR2 FYNNEI. The trim removed 7 bases at V and 4 bases at J, leaving 9 bases unmatched. This TCR derives from a man aged 18 to 29 with COVID-19, enrolled during active disease. What was sequenced was peripheral blood. The chain recombines TRBV2 with TRBJ1-5, with 8 bases matching TRBD1. CDR3 amino acids: CASNPEQGGNQPQHF. CDR3 nucleotides: TGTGCCAGCAACCCCGAACAGGGGGGGAATCAGCCCCAGCATTTT.